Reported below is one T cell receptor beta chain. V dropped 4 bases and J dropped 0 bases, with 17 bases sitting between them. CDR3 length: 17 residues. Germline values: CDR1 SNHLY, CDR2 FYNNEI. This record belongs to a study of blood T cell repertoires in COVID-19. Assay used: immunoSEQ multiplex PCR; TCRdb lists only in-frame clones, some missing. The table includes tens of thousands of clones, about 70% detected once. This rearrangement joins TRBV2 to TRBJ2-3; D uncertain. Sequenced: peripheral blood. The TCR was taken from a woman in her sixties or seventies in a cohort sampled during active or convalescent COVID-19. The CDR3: CASSVFGQIASTDTQYF. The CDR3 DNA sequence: TGTGCCAGCAGTGTGTTCGGTCAGATAGCTAGCACAGATACGCAGTATTTT.